These 10 T cell receptor beta chains came from one sample sequenced in a study of response to subunit inactivated influenza vaccine. MiXCR, run by TCRdb on the RT-PCR reads, gives a single entry per CDR3 protein. The repertoire holds 530,000 or so distinct CDR3 sequences, with around 25% as singletons. The starting material was CD4+ T cells sorted from PBMCs, obtained 4 to 6 days after vaccination. The receptors come from a man aged 45-65 years who received an inactivated influenza vaccine.

There are a few counts of this clonotype. The chain employs TRBV29-1 and TRBJ1-4, with D possibly being TRBD1 (5 bases). The CDR3 has 12 residues. Germline V gene data show CDR1 as SQVTM and CDR2 as ANQGSEA. V lost 1 base and J 5 bases, leaving 5 bases between the germline ends. The CDR3 sequence: CSVEGTNEKLFF. In nucleotides, the CDR3 is TGCAGCGTTGAAGGGACAAATGAAAAACTGTTTTTT. The full variable domain, in which reference TRBV29-1 and TRBJ1-4 provide the parts outside the CDR3, is SAVISQKPSRDICQRGTSLTIQCQVDSQVTMMFWYRQQPGQSLTLIATANQGSEATYESGFVIDKFPISRPNLTFSTLTVSNMSPEDSSIYLCSVEGTNEKLFFGSGTQLSVL.

This clonotype was observed a handful of times. V usage is TRBV12-3 or TRBV12-4 and J usage is TRBJ2-7, with TRBD2 matching 12 bases. V was clipped by 4 bases and J by 5 bases; unmatched bases: 6. The length of the CDR3 is 15 residues. The CDR3 loop reads CASSSRLAGAHEQYF. CDR3 in DNA: TGTGCCAGCAGTTCCCGACTAGCGGGGGCCCACGAGCAGTACTTC.

CDR3 residues: CAIRDEVANSPLHF. Here the CDR3 DNA reads TGTGCCATCAGGGACGAGGTGGCTAATTCACCCCTCCACTTT. The V and J genes are TRBV10-3 and TRBJ1-6; D remains ambiguous. Germline values: CDR1 ENHRY, CDR2 SYGVKD. This CDR3 contains 14 residues. Trimming left V 6 bases short and J 6 bases short, with 12 bases between.

The rearrangement uses TRBV9 and TRBJ2-2; no clear D. The ends were cut back, 7 bases at V and 6 bases at J, with 22 bases in the middle. This CDR3 region has 16 residues. Germline loops: CDR1 SGDLS, CDR2 YYNGEE. CDR3 sequence (DNA): TGTGCCAGCCTCCCGGGTAAAGGGATGGTTTCCGGGGAGCTGTTTTTT. Its protein product is CASLPGKGMVSGELFF.

This clonotype turned up a few times. The chain joins TRBV28 to TRBJ1-6, with D unresolved. CDR1 and CDR2 (germline): MDHEN, SYDVKM. This CDR3 region has 16 residues. With 6 bases removed from V and 8 bases from J, the gap between germline ends came to 20 bases. The CDR3: CASRLPWLSGDSPLHF. Here the CDR3 DNA reads TGTGCCAGCAGACTGCCCTGGCTGTCGGGCGATTCACCCCTCCACTTT. Based on the CDR3 plus reference TRBV28 and TRBJ1-6, the full variable domain is DVKVTQSSRYLVKRTGEKVFLECVQDMDHENMFWYRQDPGLGLRLIYFSYDVKMKEKGDIPEGYSVSREKKERFSLILESASTNQTSMYLCASRLPWLSGDSPLHFGNGTRLTVT.

This clonotype was observed a handful of times. The chain uses TRBV29-1 and TRBJ2-5, with D maybe TRBD1 (5 bases). This CDR3 has 13 amino acids. The V gene's germline CDR1 is SQVTM and CDR2 ANQGSEA. V lost 5 bases, J lost 5 bases, and 15 bases lay in between. The CDR3 bases are TGCAGCGTTTCTGTAGGGGCCGGTGAGACCCAGTACTTC. Protein product: CSVSVGAGETQYF.

This clonotype was observed a few times. This chain links TRBV7-9 with TRBJ2-5; D unclear. The CDR3 consists of 14 residues. Trimming removed 3 bases at V and 5 bases at J, with 13 bases between. Germline V gives CDR1 SEHNR, CDR2 FQNEAQ (reference sequence). CDR3: CASSLAMGYETQYF. The CDR3 nucleotides are TGTGCCAGCAGCTTGGCCATGGGATATGAGACCCAGTACTTC.

The sample holds a few counts of this clonotype. This rearrangement joins TRBV5-6 to TRBJ1-2; 9 bases align to TRBD1. This CDR3 is 13 amino acids long. Trimming took 4 bases from V and 8 from J; bases not matched to a gene: 6. The germline gives CDR1 SGHDT, CDR2 YYEEEE. CDR3 bases: TGTGCCAGCAGCCTATGGACAGGGGACGGCTACACCTTC. Protein sequence: CASSLWTGDGYTF.

This clonotype came up a few times. The rearrangement uses TRBV6-1 and TRBJ2-7; TRBD2 is a possible D gene (6 bases). Germline lookup yields CDR1 MNHNS and CDR2 SASEGT. This CDR3 is built from 13 residues. V was pared by 6 bases and J by 5 bases, with 14 bases between. CDR3 sequence (DNA): TGTGCCAGCAGACCAGCCGGGAGCAACGAGCAGTACTTC. Translating it yields CASRPAGSNEQYF.

The chain joins TRBV7-9 to TRBJ1-1; D might be TRBD1 (6 bases). Germline loops: CDR1 SEHNR, CDR2 FQNEAQ (reference sequence). Trimming shortened V by 1 base and J by 3 bases, and 9 bases separated the two germline ends. CDR3 length: 14 residues. The CDR3 reads CASSLGDIYTEAFF. CDR3 coding DNA: TGTGCCAGCAGCTTAGGGGACATATACACTGAAGCTTTCTTT.